Below are 26 T cell receptor beta chains sequenced from a single sample in a study of blood T cell repertoires in COVID-19. Measured with immunoSEQ multiplex PCR; TCRdb has only the in-frame clones, and not every one. This sample has approximately 150,000 clones, with around 84% found just once. The specimen sequenced was PBMCs or T cells enriched from blood (not recorded which). Receptor source: a man aged 35-49 years with acute COVID-19.

The chain joins TRBV28 to TRBJ2-2, with a tentative D call TRBD2 (5 bases). The CDR3 extends over 15 amino acids. Germline CDR1 and CDR2: MDHEN and SYDVKM. V lost 3 bases and J lost 4, with 12 bases in between. In DNA, the CDR3 is TGTGCCAGCAGTTTCGACTGGGCGGGCACCGGGGAGCTGTTTTTT. Protein: CASSFDWAGTGELFF. Based on the CDR3 plus reference TRBV28 and TRBJ2-2, the full variable domain is DVKVTQSSRYLVKRTGEKVFLECVQDMDHENMFWYRQDPGLGLRLIYFSYDVKMKEKGDIPEGYSVSREKKERFSLILESASTNQTSMYLCASSFDWAGTGELFFGEGSRLTVL.

The gene calls are TRBV5-1 and TRBJ2-5; a weak D match, TRBD2 (6 bases). This CDR3 has 16 residues. Germline CDR1 reads SGHRS; CDR2 reads YFSETQ. V dropped 0 bases and J dropped 0 bases, with 12 bases sitting between them. The CDR3 DNA reads TGCGCCAGCAGCTTGGTTCCAGCGGGCTACCAAGAGACCCAGTACTTC. Its protein is CASSLVPAGYQETQYF.

This clone occurred a few times. The chain recombines TRBV7-2 with TRBJ1-1, with 8 bases aligning to TRBD1. J lost 4 bases, V lost 5 bases, and 6 bases had no gene match. This CDR3 spans 14 amino acids. Germline V CDR1 and CDR2: SGHTA, FQGNSA. CDR3 residues: CASSVQGGGTEAFF. The CDR3 DNA follows: TGTGCCAGCAGCGTACAGGGGGGGGGCACTGAAGCTTTCTTT.

The CDR3 DNA is TGTGCCAGCAGTTACGGGGAGCGGTCCTATAATTCACCCCTCCACTTT. Translated, it gives CASSYGERSYNSPLHF. The chain uses TRBV27 and TRBJ1-6; no clear D. V was cut by 4 bases and J by 1 base, with 11 bases left in between. Germline-derived CDR1 and CDR2 are MNHEY and SMNVEV (reference sequence). CDR3 length: 16 residues.

The V and J genes are TRBV18 and TRBJ1-6; weak D call: TRBD1 (5 bases). V lost 2 bases, J lost 11 bases, and 7 bases lay in between. The CDR3 totals 12 residues. Germline values: CDR1 KGHSH, CDR2 LQKENI. CDR3 DNA sequence: TGTGCCAGCTCACCAGGGGCGCCACCCCTCCACTTT. Its translation is CASSPGAPPLHF.

The chain combines TRBV14 with TRBJ1-1, with 9 bases matching TRBD1. Germline CDR1 and CDR2: SGHDN and FVKESK. The CDR3 is made up of 14 amino acids. J lost 9 bases, V lost 6 bases, and 11 bases had no gene match. CDR3 in amino acids: CASSPMPHRGQAFF. CDR3 DNA sequence: TGTGCCAGCAGTCCCATGCCCCACAGGGGGCAAGCTTTCTTT.

This clone was detected only once. This rearrangement joins TRBV5-6 to TRBJ2-3, with TRBD2 identical over 12 bases. CDR1 and CDR2 from the germline V gene are SGHDT and YYEEEE. CDR3 length: 17 residues. V was pared by 2 bases and J by 1 base, with 5 bases of the junction left unmatched. As DNA, the CDR3 is TGTGCCAGCAGCTTCCCGGGACTAGCGGGTGGCACAGATACGCAGTATTTT. Translation gives CASSFPGLAGGTDTQYF.

The CDR3 DNA sequence: TGTGCCAGCAGATCCATGGGGCTTTTGAACACTGAAGCTTTCTTT. Encoded protein: CASRSMGLLNTEAFF. This chain connects TRBV6-5 to TRBJ1-1; TRBD1 might be the D (5 bases). Deletions cut 6 bases from V and 0 bases from J, with 14 bases between. This CDR3 has 15 residues. Germline V gene sequence: CDR1 MNHEY, CDR2 SVGAGI.

V and J are TRBV27 and TRBJ2-3, with D possibly TRBD2 on 5 matching bases. CDR1 MNHEY and CDR2 SMNVEV come from the germline V gene (reference sequence). There are 15 residues in the CDR3. Between the trimmed V and J ends, which lost 3 bases and 4 bases, there was a span of 14 bases. CDR3 in DNA: TGTGCCAGCAGTTTTGAGGGTTTCCCACCAGATACGCAGTATTTT. Translating gives CASSFEGFPPDTQYF.

Notes on this clone: One end of the junction does not line up with germline, which may come from a read error. This chain links TRBV10-3 with TRBJ1-1; D is unresolved. This CDR3 comprises 12 residues. Germline CDR1 and CDR2: ENHRY and SYGVKD. For the CDR3, the DNA is TGTGCCATCAGTGAGCTTAACAATGAAGCTTTCTTT. It is translated as CAISELNNEAFF.

The J gene is TRBJ1-1, the V gene TRBV7-9; 7 nucleotides agree with TRBD1. The germline V gene encodes CDR1 SEHNR and CDR2 FQNEAQ (reference sequence). J was trimmed by 12 bases and V by 5 bases; bases with no gene match: 9. The CDR3 totals 12 residues. The CDR3 DNA follows: TGTGCCAGCAGCACCCGACAGGGAGAATCTTTCTTT. It encodes CASSTRQGESFF. Filled out from reference TRBV7-9 and TRBJ1-1, the complete variable domain reads DTGVSQNPRHKITKRGQNVTFRCDPISEHNRLYWYRQTLGQGPEFLTYFQNEAQLEKSRLLSDRFSAERPKGSFSTLEIQRTEQGDSAMYLCASSTRQGESFFGQGTRLTVV.

The V gene is TRBV12-3 or TRBV12-4, the J gene TRBJ1-2; 7 positions agree with TRBD1. V lost 3 bases and J lost 6; bases outside the gene matches: 4. There are 13 residues in the CDR3. CDR3 region: CASSFPRGDGYTF. CDR3 DNA: TGTGCCAGCAGTTTTCCCAGGGGGGATGGCTACACCTTC.

This rearrangement joins TRBV5-4 to TRBJ2-2, with 10 bases lining up with TRBD1. Germline lookup yields CDR1 SGHNT and CDR2 YYREEE (reference sequence). This CDR3 spans 15 amino acids. V trimming: 0 bases; J trimming: 6 bases; junction bases outside the gene matches: 2. The CDR3 sequence is CASSLEGTGAGELFF. CDR3 DNA: TGTGCCAGCAGCTTGGAGGGGACAGGGGCCGGGGAGCTGTTTTTT.

The chain couples TRBV6-6 to TRBJ1-2; a possible D gene is TRBD1 (6 bases). The CDR3 sequence is 15 residues long. CDR1 is MNHNY and CDR2 is SVGAGI in the germline V gene (reference sequence). V gave up 2 bases and J gave up 4 bases, with 14 bases separating them. The DNA for the CDR3 is TGTGCCAGCAGTTACCCCTCTGACAGGACCTATGGCTACACCTTC. This translates into CASSYPSDRTYGYTF.

The table lists this clone with a count of one. The V gene is TRBV12-1, the J gene TRBJ1-4; the table's TRBD1 call for D was not verified on the DNA. TRBV12-1 is assigned pseudogene status. The CDR3 covers 15 residues. The CDR3 is CVSSLKRTVNEKLFF. Here the CDR3 DNA reads TGTGTCAGCAGCCTCAAGAGGACAGTAAATGAAAAACTGTTTTTT.

The chain links TRBV15 to TRBJ2-1; 7 bases agree with TRBD1. CDR1 is LNHNV and CDR2 is YYDKDF in the germline V gene (reference sequence). CDR3 length: 17 residues. J lost 5 bases, V lost 0 bases, and 10 bases had no gene match. The CDR3 DNA reads TGTGCCACCAGCAGAGATCAGGCTGCGACAGGGAACAATGAGCAGTTCTTC. As protein: CATSRDQAATGNNEQFF.

In its sample, this clone was seen a few times. This chain joins TRBV19 and TRBJ1-2, with 7 bases fitting TRBD1. The germline CDR1 and CDR2 sequences are LNHDA and SQIVND (reference sequence). This CDR3 is built from 11 residues. After removal of 6 bases from V and 8 bases from J, the junction contained 3 bases not matched to a gene. The CDR3, as DNA: TGTGCCAGTAGGAGGACAGGCGGCTACACCTTC. This encodes CASRRTGGYTF.

V and J are TRBV5-1 and TRBJ2-7, with TRBD1 matching 9 bases. The ends lost 7 bases at V and 2 bases at J; junction bases unmatched: 7. The CDR3 extends over 14 amino acids. Looked up from germline, CDR1 is SGHRS and CDR2 is YFSETQ. CDR3: CASSETGGPYEQYF. CDR3 DNA sequence: TGCGCCAGCTCGGAGACAGGGGGACCCTACGAGCAGTACTTC.

This chain connects TRBV12-3 or TRBV12-4 to TRBJ1-5; possible D gene TRBD1, 6 bases. V was clipped by 4 bases and J by 2 bases, with 6 bases between them. This CDR3 comprises 13 residues. This CDR3 is CASSWTGNQPQHF. In DNA form, the CDR3 reads TGTGCCAGCAGTTGGACAGGCAATCAGCCCCAGCATTTT.

The chain combines TRBV7-8 with TRBJ2-1; TRBD1 agrees at 7 bases. The CDR3 length is 15 residues. Germline V gene data show CDR1 as SGHVS and CDR2 as FQNEAQ. The V segment lost 5 bases and the J segment 5 bases; nucleotides outside the gene matches: 9. CDR3 nucleotides: TGTGCCAGCAGCCCCTATAGGGGGCGAAACAATGAGCAGTTCTTC. Protein sequence: CASSPYRGRNNEQFF.

The V and J genes are TRBV28 and TRBJ1-1; possibly TRBD1 for D (6 bases). Germline values: CDR1 MDHEN, CDR2 SYDVKM. Trimming pared 4 bases from V and 7 bases from J, leaving 16 bases between. This CDR3 is 14 amino acids long. The CDR3 DNA sequence: TGTGCCAGCAGTTCTGGACAGACTCCAATTGAAGCTTTCTTT. This sequence encodes CASSSGQTPIEAFF.

V and J are TRBV25-1 and TRBJ1-4, with TRBD1 as a possible D gene (6 bases). The CDR3 consists of 16 residues. V gave up 6 bases and J gave up 0 bases, with 14 bases separating them. Germline loops: CDR1 MGHDK, CDR2 SYGVNS. CDR3 DNA: TGTGCCAGCAGCGGCTCGACAGGAACAACTAATGAAAAACTGTTTTTT. Its protein is CASSGSTGTTNEKLFF.

This chain uses TRBV2 with TRBJ2-2; 7 bases align to TRBD2. Germline CDR1 and CDR2: SNHLY and FYNNEI. V was pared by 4 bases and J by 3 bases, with 8 bases of the junction left unmatched. CDR3 size: 16 residues. CDR3: CASSVMGGADTGELFF. For the CDR3, the DNA is TGTGCCAGCAGTGTAATGGGAGGGGCGGACACCGGGGAGCTGTTTTTT.

The CDR3 DNA reads as TGTGCCAGCTCACTCACTAGGGAGAGCTCTGGAAACACCATATATTTT. This codes for CASSLTRESSGNTIYF. The V call is TRBV18, the J call TRBJ1-3; no clear D gene. Per the germline V gene, CDR1 is KGHSH and CDR2 is LQKENI. The CDR3 has 16 amino acids. Between the trimmed V and J ends, which lost 4 bases and 0 bases, there was a span of 13 bases. Full variable domain (rest looked up from reference TRBV18 and TRBJ1-3): NAGVMQNPRHLVRRRGQEARLRCSPMKGHSHVYWYRQLPEEGLKFMVYLQKENIIDESGMPKERFSAEFPKEGPSILRIQQVVRGDSAAYFCASSLTRESSGNTIYFGEGSWLTVV.

This clone was counted a single time. CDR3: CASGTLAPLGGEQFF. The CDR3 bases are TGTGCCAGCGGTACTCTAGCGCCACTGGGGGGTGAGCAGTTCTTC. This chain joins TRBV6-5 and TRBJ2-1; a weak D match, TRBD2 (6 bases). The CDR3 length is 15 residues. V lost 8 bases to trimming and J lost 9 bases, with 23 bases between them. Germline-derived CDR1 and CDR2 are MNHEY and SVGAGI.

This CDR3 reads CASSSGTSGSYEQYF. The CDR3 nucleotides are TGTGCCAGCAGTTCGGGGACTAGCGGGAGTTACGAGCAGTACTTC. The chain recombines TRBV6-5 with TRBJ2-7; TRBD2 aligns across 14 bases. Germline-derived CDR1 and CDR2 are MNHEY and SVGAGI. The CDR3 sequence is 15 residues long. Trimming removed 4 bases from V and 4 bases from J; junction bases left unmatched: 3.